The subject of this entry is one TCR beta chain. Trimming shortened V by 7 bases and J by 0 bases, and 13 bases separated the two germline ends. There are 14 residues in the CDR3. Per the germline V gene, CDR1 is SGHVS and CDR2 is FQNEAQ. Cohorts were assigned according to the clinical history that participants reported. TCRdb keeps only in-frame clones here, not all; method: immunoSEQ multiplex PCR. Of 150,000 to 200,000 clones listed, 85% to 90% are singletons. The sample is drawn from a study of blood T cell repertoires in COVID-19. This chain joins TRBV7-8 and TRBJ2-7; D gene ambiguous. This clonotype was sampled from a middle-aged woman with acute COVID-19. Sequencing was carried out using PBMCs or T cells enriched from blood (not recorded which). The CDR3 region is CASTVRSRSYEQYF. The CDR3, as DNA: TGTGCCAGCACCGTAAGGAGCCGCTCCTACGAGCAGTACTTC.